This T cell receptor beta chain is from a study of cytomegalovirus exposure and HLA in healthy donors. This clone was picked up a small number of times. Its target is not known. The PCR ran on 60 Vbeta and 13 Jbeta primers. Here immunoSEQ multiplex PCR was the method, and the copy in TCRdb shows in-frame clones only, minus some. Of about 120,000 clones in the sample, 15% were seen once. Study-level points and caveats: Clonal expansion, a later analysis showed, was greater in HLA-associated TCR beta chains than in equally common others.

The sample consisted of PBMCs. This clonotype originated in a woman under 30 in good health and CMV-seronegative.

As DNA, the CDR3 is TGTGCCAGTAGTATCGGACTAGCCACAGATACGCAGTATTTT. It codes for CASSIGLATDTQYF. V usage is TRBV19 and J usage is TRBJ2-3; 8 positions match TRBD2. V lost 3 bases, J lost 2 bases, and 1 base stayed unmatched. The germline V gene has CDR1 LNHDA and CDR2 SQIVND (reference sequence). CDR3 length: 14 residues.